This is a list of T cell receptor beta chains from one sample in a study of beta chain features in type 1 diabetes. Produced via immunoSEQ multiplex PCR; TCRdb's table is partial and in-frame only. This sample has around 710,000 clones, with roughly an eighth found just once. What was sequenced was naive CD4+ T cells from blood. These receptors were obtained from a man aged 25 to 40 with type 1 diabetes. The conserved cysteine and the conserved F or W are not part of the CDR3 here.

>TRBV5-6|TRBJ2-7
ASRGLSYEQY
>TRBV7-2|TRBJ2-3
ASSRGGRADTQY
>TRBV10-3|TRBJ1-4
AISESGRGEKLF
>TRBV4-1|TRBJ1-2
ASSQEPRIYGYT
>TRBV29-1|TRBJ2-7
SVVGQARYEQY
>TRBV25-1|TRBJ1-1
ASSEATVNTEAF
>TRBV7-2|TRBJ2-5
ASSGSTTETQY
>TRBV30|TRBJ1-4
AWSVLGSGEKLF
>TRBV2|TRBJ1-4
ASSGQGRNEKLF
>TRBV27|TRBJ2-7
ASSGDRDSYEQY
>TRBV12-5|TRBJ2-2
ASGSRGRSMTGELF
>TRBV25-1|TRBJ2-7
ATSEDSPYEQY